Listed here are 16 T cell receptor beta chains from one sample, sequenced in a study of early stage breast cancer tumors. Sequencing used immunoSEQ multiplex PCR; TCRdb keeps in-frame clones, though not all of them. Here the sample spans about 69,000 clones, more than 70% being singletons. Sequencing was performed on blood. These receptors all stem from a person in their 40s with breast cancer.

This sequence joins TRBV5-1 and TRBJ2-1; 7 nucleotides line up with TRBD2. CDR3 length equals 16 residues. The V segment lost 0 bases and the J segment 5 bases; nucleotides outside the gene matches: 8. Germline V gives CDR1 SGHRS, CDR2 YFSETQ. This CDR3 is CASSLGGRAQHNEQFF. The CDR3, as DNA: TGCGCCAGCAGCTTGGGTGGGAGGGCCCAACACAATGAGCAGTTCTTC.

This rearrangement joins TRBV9 to TRBJ2-2; the match to TRBD2 covers 10 bases. CDR1 is SGDLS and CDR2 is YYNGEE in the germline V gene. V gave up 6 bases and J gave up 6 bases; unmatched junction bases: 8. The CDR3 sequence is 15 residues long. CDR3 bases: TGTGCCAGCAACCTAGCGGGAGAGGTAGCCGGGGAGCTGTTTTTT. Translating gives CASNLAGEVAGELFF.

V is TRBV9 and J is TRBJ2-5; 7 bases are a match to TRBD1. J lost 2 bases, V lost 4 bases, and 11 bases had no gene match. Per germline, CDR1 SGDLS and CDR2 YYNGEE. This CDR3 spans 16 amino acids. CDR3 in DNA: TGTGCCAGCAGCACTAACCTAGGACAGGATCAAGAGACCCAGTACTTC. Encoded protein: CASSTNLGQDQETQYF.

This clone was seen once. V and J are TRBV7-9 and TRBJ1-1; unclear D gene. The CDR3 totals 15 residues. V lost 4 bases and J lost 0, with 12 bases in between. CDR1 SEHNR and CDR2 FQNEAQ come from the germline V gene (reference sequence). The CDR3 DNA reads as TGTGCCAGCAGCTCGATGGGCCGGGTGAACACTGAAGCTTTCTTT. Amino acids: CASSSMGRVNTEAFF.

The rearrangement uses TRBV2 and TRBJ2-3; 7 positions match TRBD1. Germline CDR1 is SNHLY and CDR2 is FYNNEI. The V segment lost 7 bases and the J segment 5 bases; nucleotides outside the gene matches: 12. CDR3 size: 15 residues. CDR3 DNA sequence: TGTGCCAGCACCGCACTGACAGGGCGTAAAGATACGCAGTATTTT. The encoded protein is CASTALTGRKDTQYF.

The chain links TRBV28 to TRBJ1-1; D might be TRBD1 (6 bases). The CDR3 extends over 16 amino acids. Germline loops: CDR1 MDHEN, CDR2 SYDVKM. The V and J ends lost 8 bases and 4 bases respectively, with 23 bases between them. As DNA, the CDR3 is TGTGCCAGCGTCCAGAATCGGGGGCTAGGAGGCACTGAAGCTTTCTTT. This sequence encodes CASVQNRGLGGTEAFF.

This chain links TRBV10-3 with TRBJ2-7, with D hard to call. The CDR3 has 13 amino acids. V dropped 3 bases and J dropped 3 bases, with 9 bases sitting between them. CDR1 and CDR2 (germline): ENHRY, SYGVKD. CDR3 protein: CAISDAQIYEQYF. The CDR3, as DNA: TGTGCCATCAGTGATGCCCAGATCTACGAGCAGTACTTC.

The V and J genes are TRBV19 and TRBJ2-2; TRBD1 or TRBD2 may be the D gene (6 bases each). The CDR3 length is 14 residues. Germline V gene lookup returns CDR1 LNHDA and CDR2 SQIVND (reference sequence). The V end was cut by 1 base, the J end by 7 bases, with 10 bases between. The CDR3, as DNA: TGTGCCAGTAGTATAGCGGGGGCCGACGGGGAGCTGTTTTTT. This translates into CASSIAGADGELFF.

The chain has TRBV4-1 and TRBJ1-5; the D gene is possibly TRBD1 (6 bases). The CDR3 sequence is 16 residues long. Per the germline V gene, CDR1 is MGHRA and CDR2 is YSYEKL. V was clipped by 1 base and J by 3 bases, with 13 bases between them. The CDR3 loop is CASSQGNRDINQPQHF. DNA of the CDR3: TGCGCCAGCAGCCAAGGAAACCGGGACATCAATCAGCCCCAGCATTTT.

This clone was counted a single time. The V call is TRBV9, the J call TRBJ2-5, with 8 bases lining up with TRBD2. Trimming removed 0 bases from V and 7 bases from J; junction bases left unmatched: 8. The V gene's germline CDR1 is SGDLS and CDR2 YYNGEE. The CDR3 is 15 amino acids. DNA for the CDR3: TGTGCCAGCAGCGTAGCGGGAGGGCGGGTATCGACCCAGTACTTC. It yields the protein CASSVAGGRVSTQYF.

In this sample, this clone is medium-sized (0.01 to 0.1%). The rearrangement links TRBV10-3 to TRBJ2-1; 9 bases agree with TRBD2. J was trimmed by 2 bases and V by 11 bases; bases with no gene match: 13. Germline V gene lookup returns CDR1 ENHRY and CDR2 SYGVKD. The CDR3 contains 16 residues. The CDR3 bases are TGTGCCGCCCTCGGAGCGGGAGGTAGGGCCTACAATGAGCAGTTCTTC. It translates to CAALGAGGRAYNEQFF.

The genes are TRBV4-1 and TRBJ2-3; D possibly matches TRBD1 or TRBD2 (6 bases each). The CDR3 is made up of 15 amino acids. Germline V gene lookup returns CDR1 MGHRA and CDR2 YSYEKL. The germline V and J ends were trimmed by 4 bases and 3 bases, with 14 bases remaining between them. The CDR3 DNA is TGCGCCAGCAGCCGGGGGGCAGGGGCGACAGATACGCAGTATTTT. It is translated as CASSRGAGATDTQYF.

This clone was found a few times. The chain combines TRBV6-1 with TRBJ2-7; D perhaps matches TRBD1 (6 bases). The CDR3 runs to 11 residues. Trimming left V 6 bases short and J 6 bases short, with 9 bases between. Per germline, CDR1 MNHNS and CDR2 SASEGT. The CDR3 DNA is TGTGCCAGCAGACGGGACACCGAGCAGTACTTC. Translation gives CASRRDTEQYF.

The chain recombines TRBV7-9 with TRBJ2-1; the D gene is possibly TRBD2 (5 bases). This CDR3 contains 14 residues. The germline V gene encodes CDR1 SEHNR and CDR2 FQNEAQ (reference sequence). V gave up 1 base and J gave up 6 bases, with 10 bases separating them. The CDR3 DNA is TGTGCCAGCAGCTTAGAAGCGGAGATCAATGAGCAGTTCTTC. Translated, it gives CASSLEAEINEQFF.

The chain uses TRBV30 and TRBJ1-2, with D unclear. Germline loops: CDR1 GTSNPN, CDR2 SVGIG (reference sequence). V was cut by 0 bases and J by 3 bases, with 2 bases left in between. The CDR3 spans 11 residues. In nucleotides, the CDR3 is TGTGCCTGGAGTGTCCACTATGGCTACACCTTC. Amino acids: CAWSVHYGYTF.

J is TRBJ2-5 and V is TRBV7-9; TRBD2 is a possible D gene (6 bases). The CDR3 spans 15 residues. V was shortened by 2 bases and J by 2 bases, with 12 bases between the two germline ends. CDR1 and CDR2 (germline): SEHNR, FQNEAQ (reference sequence). CDR3 sequence: CASSLLGGVQETQYF. CDR3 bases: TGTGCCAGCAGCTTATTGGGCGGGGTTCAAGAGACCCAGTACTTC.